This entry features one TCR beta chain sequence. Germline V gives CDR1 SNHLY, CDR2 FYNNEI. The CDR3 is 16 residues long. This sample is drawn from a study of T cells expressing NK-cell markers. Study-level information: Sorted CD3+CD56-NKG2C+, CD3+CD56+NKG2C- and CD3+CD56+NKG2C+ T cells were the source of the TCR beta repertoires. The eight sequenced donors comprised seven who were HCMV-seropositive and one who was seronegative.

TCRdb derives one entry per CDR3 protein from the 5' RACE reads, leaving out DNA. Found here are roughly 390,000 distinct CDR3 sequences; the top ten clones hold around 5.2%. Sequences were obtained from blood T cells: a sorted CD56 or NKG2C T cell subset, CD4+ or CD8+ T cells, or bulk PBMC T cells (not recorded which). The V call is TRBV2, the J call TRBJ2-5; the D call of TRBD2 rests on TCRdb alone, since no DNA is present to check it. This receptor was identified in a man aged 18 to 69 in good health. CDR3: CASSEVGGRVQETQYF.